This TCR beta chain was observed in a study of CD8 T cells in Susac syndrome. Study findings and constraints: The relatively small number of individuals in the TCR sequencing and HLA analysis was acknowledged by the study.

As to this clonotype: The target antigen is unknown.

It was with random hexamers that roughly 0.45 to 1 ug RNA was reverse transcribed. TCRdb re-analysed the immunoSEQ multiplex PCR reads in MiXCR, keeping a single row per CDR3 protein. This sample has under 200,000 distinct CDR3 sequences; around 94% occur once, and the top ten carry more than 0.12%. There are 14 residues in the CDR3. Germline V gene data show CDR1 as LGHNA and CDR2 as YSLEER. Trimming removed 0 bases at V and 2 bases at J, with 7 bases between. Source material: CD4+ T cells from PBMCs. The J gene is TRBJ1-1, the V gene TRBV4-3; D remains ambiguous. The TCR originated in a human donor in good health. The CDR3 reads CASSQDRDNTEAFF. The CDR3 DNA reads TGCGCCAGCAGCCAAGATCGGGATAACACTGAAGCTTTCTTT.